This T cell receptor (beta chain) is drawn from a study of blood T cells in healthy people across ages. The second PCR ran roughly 7 to 12 cycles with a sample-barcoded 5' primer and J-beta primers. TCRdb processed the 5' RACE reads anew with MiXCR; each CDR3 protein has one entry. The sample includes over 550,000 distinct CDR3 sequences, roughly 31% of them seen just once. This clonotype was recorded many times. This TCR was recovered from a woman at least 80 years old in good health. Source material: blood.

The CDR3 DNA sequence: TGTGCCTGGAGGGCGGGACAGGAGAATGGCTACACCTTC. Amino acid sequence: CAWRAGQENGYTF. The chain links TRBV30 to TRBJ1-2; 8 nucleotides agree with TRBD1. Germline V gives CDR1 GTSNPN, CDR2 SVGIG (reference sequence). Losses at the gene ends were 3 bases for V and 6 bases for J; bases not matched to a gene: 6. There are 13 residues in the CDR3.